This TCR beta chain was captured in a study of cytomegalovirus exposure and HLA in healthy donors. Whole-study results and caveats: The classifier reportedly diagnosed cytomegalovirus status with high sensitivity and specificity. Listed as cytomegalovirus-associated were 170 or so TCR beta chains. Beyond CMV serostatus, there was no information to go on about immune exposure.

Note on this clone: Its antigen is undetermined.

Use of 60 Vbeta and 13 Jbeta primers characterized the PCR. Sequencing used immunoSEQ multiplex PCR; TCRdb keeps in-frame clones, though not all of them. The sample gives roughly 75,000 clones, 70% to 85% of which show up once; around 18% is in the top ten. CDR3 length equals 14 residues. Trimming cost V 5 bases and J 3 bases, with 10 bases left between them. Germline lookup yields CDR1 MDHEN and CDR2 SYDVKM. The gene calls are TRBV28 and TRBJ1-4; D may be TRBD1 (6 bases). The specimen sequenced was PBMCs. This TCR was recovered from a man in his 70s in good health and CMV-seropositive. In DNA, the CDR3 is TGTGCCAGCAGTATAGGGGGGGCTAATGAAAAACTGTTTTTT. Encoded protein: CASSIGGANEKLFF.